Listed here are 12 T cell receptor beta chains from one sample, sequenced in a study of PD-L1 blockade in urothelial cancer. Time point described: pretreatment peripheral blood. Here immunoSEQ multiplex PCR was the method, and the copy in TCRdb shows in-frame clones only, minus some. The table lists 72,000 or so clones, around 87% of them singletons. The source was PBMCs, collected around atezolizumab (anti-PD-L1) treatment. The receptors stem from a man in his sixties with urothelial cancer.

The genes are TRBV11-2 and TRBJ2-4; 8 bases agree with TRBD1. Germline values: CDR1 SGHAT, CDR2 FQNNGV. V shed 2 bases and J 5 bases; nucleotides not matched to a gene: 8. The CDR3 contains 16 residues. The CDR3 loop is CASSLSTGAGQNIQYF. The CDR3, as DNA: TGTGCCAGCAGCTTATCGACAGGGGCTGGCCAAAACATTCAGTACTTC.

The chain links TRBV5-1 to TRBJ2-5, with 8 bases identical to TRBD2. The trim removed 0 bases at V and 0 bases at J, leaving 4 bases unmatched. CDR3 size: 16 residues. Germline loops: CDR1 SGHRS, CDR2 YFSETQ. The CDR3 protein is CASSLALSGDQETQYF. The DNA of the CDR3 is TGCGCCAGCAGCTTGGCCCTTAGCGGGGACCAAGAGACCCAGTACTTC.

The chain links TRBV4-1 to TRBJ2-7; 7 nucleotides agree with TRBD1. The junction had 9 bases not matched to a gene; V was cut back by 10 bases and J by 0 bases. Germline assignment: CDR1 MGHRA and CDR2 YSYEKL. The CDR3 sequence is 14 residues long. CDR3 in DNA: TGCGCCAACCCAATAGGGGACAGCTCCTACGAGCAGTACTTC. Amino acids: CANPIGDSSYEQYF.

CDR3 DNA sequence: TGCGCCAGCAGCCGCCTCAGACAGGGACAAACAAACACTGAAGCTTTCTTT. This codes for CASSRLRQGQTNTEAFF. This chain connects TRBV5-1 to TRBJ1-1, with 7 nucleotides matching TRBD1. CDR3 length equals 17 residues. Germline values: CDR1 SGHRS, CDR2 YFSETQ. V lost 4 bases and J lost 2; bases outside the gene matches: 14.

The chain is built from TRBV2 and TRBJ2-7; perhaps TRBD2 as D (6 bases). The CDR3 extends over 14 amino acids. Germline CDR1 reads SNHLY; CDR2 reads FYNNEI. The V and J ends lost 8 bases and 7 bases respectively, with 21 bases between them. The CDR3 sequence is CASLPPGEHSEQYF. In nucleotides, the CDR3 is TGTGCCAGCCTTCCCCCGGGGGAGCATTCGGAGCAGTACTTC. Looking up the rest from reference TRBV2 and TRBJ2-7 gives the full variable domain: EPEVTQTPSHQVTQMGQEVILRCVPISNHLYFYWYRQILGQKVEFLVSFYNNEISEKSEIFDDQFSVERPDGSNFTLKIRSTKLEDSAMYFCASLPPGEHSEQYFGPGTRLTVT.

V and J are TRBV10-2 and TRBJ2-1; 8 nucleotides match TRBD1. V was pared by 7 bases and J by 6 bases, with 5 bases of the junction left unmatched. CDR3 length: 13 residues. Per the germline V gene, CDR1 is WSHSY and CDR2 is SAAADI. The CDR3: CASTPDRANEQFF. The CDR3 DNA is TGCGCCAGCACTCCGGACAGGGCCAATGAGCAGTTCTTC.

V is TRBV7-8 and J is TRBJ2-2; D unresolved. Germline assignment: CDR1 SGHVS and CDR2 FQNEAQ. Deletions cut 4 bases from V and 6 bases from J, with 6 bases between. The CDR3 consists of 12 residues. The chain's CDR3 is CASSYGAGELFF. CDR3 DNA: TGTGCCAGCAGCTACGGTGCCGGGGAGCTGTTTTTT.

The V gene is TRBV4-3, the J gene TRBJ2-3; 12 bases agree with TRBD2. V dropped 4 bases and J dropped 4; count of bases not matched to a gene: 6. The germline V gene encodes CDR1 LGHNA and CDR2 YSLEER. This CDR3 region has 16 residues. In nucleotides, the CDR3 is TGCGCCAGCAGCCCTCTAGCGGGGGGGCCATCAGATACGCAGTATTTT. Protein product: CASSPLAGGPSDTQYF.

The chain joins TRBV30 to TRBJ1-6, with D possibly matching TRBD1 (5 bases). The ends were cut back, 4 bases at V and 10 bases at J, with 17 bases in the middle. The CDR3 covers 14 residues. Germline loops: CDR1 GTSNPN, CDR2 SVGIG (reference sequence). The CDR3 is CAWTGGGTESPLHF. As DNA, the CDR3 is TGTGCCTGGACTGGGGGAGGGACTGAGTCACCCCTCCACTTT.

The rearrangement joins TRBV30 to TRBJ1-1, with 7 bases identical to TRBD1. The CDR3 is 14 residues long. J was trimmed by 4 bases and V by 8 bases; bases with no gene match: 13. Germline CDR1 reads GTSNPN; CDR2 reads SVGIG (reference sequence). The CDR3 protein is CAVDRAVAGTEAFF. Here the CDR3 DNA reads TGTGCCGTAGACAGGGCAGTGGCGGGCACTGAAGCTTTCTTT.

The chain links TRBV6-5 to TRBJ2-5; possibly TRBD2 for D (6 bases). Germline-derived CDR1 and CDR2 are MNHEY and SVGAGI. The length of the CDR3 is 15 residues. Between the trimmed V and J ends, which lost 5 bases and 3 bases, there was a span of 16 bases. CDR3 loop: CASSLNAGLKETQYF. DNA of the CDR3: TGTGCCAGCAGTCTCAACGCAGGACTAAAAGAGACCCAGTACTTC.

The V call is TRBV11-3, the J call TRBJ1-1; 8 bases align to TRBD1. Germline lookup yields CDR1 SGHNT and CDR2 YENEEA. V lost 3 bases and J lost 5; bases outside the gene matches: 11. The CDR3 is 16 residues long. CDR3 protein: CASSFGQGRRGTEAFF. CDR3 nucleotide sequence: TGTGCCAGCAGCTTCGGACAGGGCAGGAGAGGGACTGAAGCTTTCTTT.